Following are 8 T cell receptor beta chains from one sample sequenced in a study of response to subunit inactivated influenza vaccine. TCRdb called the RT-PCR reads again in MiXCR, with one record for every CDR3 protein. The repertoire consists of some 480,000 distinct CDR3 sequences, with around 9.9% occurring once and the leading ten covering over 9.5%. The sample was PBMCs from blood, taken about 40 days after vaccination. The receptors originated from a man aged 50-59 years who received an inactivated influenza vaccine.

This clonotype appeared a few times. The chain carries TRBV5-5 and TRBJ2-2; 7 positions match TRBD1. This CDR3 comprises 17 residues. Germline CDR1 reads SGHKS; CDR2 reads YYEKEE (reference sequence). Trimming took 2 bases from V and 0 from J; bases not matched to a gene: 7. The CDR3 DNA follows: TGTGCCAGCAGCTTAAGGGACCAGGGGGCGAACACCGGGGAGCTGTTTTTT. This codes for CASSLRDQGANTGELFF.

This clonotype was detected only a few times. The rearrangement uses TRBV28 and TRBJ2-5, with D perhaps matching TRBD2 (5 bases). The V gene's germline CDR1 is MDHEN and CDR2 SYDVKM. Between the trimmed V and J ends, which lost 8 bases and 5 bases, there was a span of 12 bases. The CDR3 spans 12 residues. This CDR3 reads CASGEGSETQYF. The CDR3 DNA is TGTGCCAGCGGTGAAGGGAGTGAGACCCAGTACTTC.

The chain couples TRBV3-1 to TRBJ2-3, with unresolved D. The germline gives CDR1 LGHDT, CDR2 YNNKEL (reference sequence). V lost 1 base to trimming and J lost 0 bases, with 5 bases between them. The CDR3 consists of 14 residues. CDR3 in DNA: TGTGCCAGCAGCCAAGCCTCCAGCACAGATACGCAGTATTTT. It translates to CASSQASSTDTQYF.

This clonotype turned up a few times. This rearrangement joins TRBV24-1 to TRBJ1-4, with TRBD1 matching 10 bases. Germline values: CDR1 KGHDR, CDR2 SFDVKD. The CDR3 is 13 residues long. Trimming took 5 bases from V and 12 from J; bases not matched to a gene: 5. CDR3 coding DNA: TGTGCCACCAGTGGCGACAGGGGGCAAGAACTGTTTTTT. It encodes CATSGDRGQELFF.

This clonotype has a count of ten or more. This rearrangement joins TRBV5-1 to TRBJ2-5; 9 nucleotides agree with TRBD1. V dropped 4 bases and J dropped 3; count of bases not matched to a gene: 13. This CDR3 is built from 17 residues. CDR1 and CDR2 from the germline V gene are SGHRS and YFSETQ. The CDR3, as DNA: TGCGCCAGCAGCCCGGGAAAGACAGGGGGAGGCGAAGAGACCCAGTACTTC. Protein: CASSPGKTGGGEETQYF.

The chain recombines TRBV4-2 with TRBJ1-2; 9 nucleotides agree with TRBD1. Trimming cost V 4 bases and J 2 bases; bases outside gene matches: 5. The germline V gene has CDR1 LGHNA and CDR2 YNFKEQ. This CDR3 is built from 15 residues. The CDR3 sequence: CASSPRTGANYGYTF. In nucleotides, the CDR3 is TGTGCCAGCAGCCCAAGGACAGGGGCCAACTATGGCTACACCTTC.

This clonotype was seen repeatedly, ten times or more. The chain uses TRBV24-1 and TRBJ1-5; the D gene is possibly TRBD1 (5 bases). V was clipped by 4 bases and J by 3 bases, with 9 bases between them. The length of the CDR3 is 14 residues. Germline CDR1 KGHDR, CDR2 SFDVKD. CDR3 coding DNA: TGTGCCACCAGTGACTTGACAGTCAATCAGCCCCAGCATTTT. Encoded protein: CATSDLTVNQPQHF.

This chain links TRBV15 with TRBJ1-6; 8 positions agree with TRBD1. Unmatched junction bases numbered 8, after V lost 0 bases and J lost 7 bases. The germline CDR1 and CDR2 sequences are LNHNV and YYDKDF (reference sequence). The CDR3 length is 17 residues. CDR3 nucleotide sequence: TGTGCCACCAGCAGAGAGCCGGGACAGGTTTCAAATTCACCCCTCCACTTT. Its translation: CATSREPGQVSNSPLHF.